The following is a TCR beta chain sequence with its context. Its antigen is not known. J was trimmed by 5 bases and V by 4 bases; bases with no gene match: 8. CDR1 is SGHDT and CDR2 is YYEEEE in the germline V gene. CDR3 length: 15 amino acids. Mismatch repair deficiency was confirmed in all patients, by PCR or immunohistochemistry. TCRs were sequenced from a few patients responding to pembrolizumab. This specimen comes from a study of PD-1 blockade in mismatch repair-deficient tumors. Study-wide results and limits: Tumor-resident clones, often undetectable pretreatment in blood, expanded then contracted after pembrolizumab.

Generated by immunoSEQ multiplex PCR, the TCRdb table keeps only in-frame clones and is missing some. The sample consists of roughly 130,000 clones, 88% of them appearing once. The rearrangement joins TRBV5-6 to TRBJ2-3; 9 nucleotides match TRBD1. The sample was peripheral blood, taken 72 weeks after starting pembrolizumab. The TCR sequence derives from an adult with mismatch repair-deficient cancer. The CDR3 nucleotides are TGTGCCAGCAGCCATTTAAGACAGGGGGAAGATACGCAGTATTTT. Translated, it gives CASSHLRQGEDTQYF.